This record looks at one TCR beta chain sequence and its context. Its antigen is currently unknown. This record belongs to a study of T cell responses to AZD1222 COVID-19 vaccine. Study in general: Second-dose groups at about 4 or about 12 weeks were pooled.

The data were produced by immunoSEQ multiplex PCR, yet TCRdb's version contains in-frame clones alone and is incomplete. The sample has about 100,000 clones, 92% seen once; the top ten hold approximately 1.7%. Findings and caveats of the study: No day 14 peak samples; only post-peak repertoires were characterized.

Germline V gene sequence: CDR1 SGHDN, CDR2 FVKESK. The CDR3 length is 13 residues. V dropped 8 bases and J dropped 5; count of bases not matched to a gene: 3. The genes are TRBV14 and TRBJ2-7, with TRBD2 matching 13 bases. Sequences were derived from peripheral blood, sampled on day 0 of AZD1222 vaccination. This TCR was sampled from an adult in good health. The CDR3 spells CASRTSGSNEQYF. CDR3 nucleotide sequence: TGTGCCAGCCGGACTAGCGGGAGTAACGAGCAGTACTTC.